The clone carrying this T cell receptor (beta chain) is a singleton in its sample. What it recognizes is unknown. CDR1 and CDR2 (germline): SGDLS, YYNGEE. Trimming took off 0 bases at V and 4 bases at J, with 4 bases between the two ends. The CDR3 has 13 amino acids. These data originate in a study of vaccination and CD4 T cells after COVID-19. In the study overall: Control wells got either CEFX epitopes, HIV-1 Nef peptides, or no peptide at all.

Treatment of the sample: approximately nine-day PBMC culture with coronavirus spike peptide pools or control peptides (ViraFEST assay). The Oncomine TCR Beta short-read assay sequenced DNA from cultured CD4+ T cells. TCRdb reprocessed the PCR reads via MiXCR and lists one record per CDR3 protein. There are more than 10,000 distinct CDR3 sequences in the sample; around 60% occur only once, and 9.5% to 15% lies in the top ten. The study, taken as a whole, reports: Researchers report that a median approximately 85% of reactive clones in convalescent patients surfaced only post-vaccination.

Sequencing was performed on CD4+ T cells from blood, cultured in vitro. The sequence came from a human donor who had recovered from COVID-19. The V gene is TRBV9, the J gene TRBJ2-2; D is unresolved. CDR3 loop: CASSVGTTGELFF. The CDR3 DNA reads as TGTGCCAGCAGCGTAGGGACCACCGGGGAGCTGTTTTTT.